The T cell receptor (beta chain) under discussion was sequenced for a study of blood T cell repertoires in COVID-19. Across the whole study: Acute-phase and convalescent COVID-19 samples originated in the United States, Italy and Spain. T cells, B-cell-depleted T cells, or PBMCs provided the cDNA or gDNA that served as material.

V was pared by 5 bases and J by 6 bases, with 9 bases of the junction left unmatched. Looked up from germline, CDR1 is MDHEN and CDR2 is SYDVKM. The CDR3 is 15 residues long. Participants' reported clinical history set cohort assignment. In the original analysis: Estimation of nucleated cell counts was performed using reference gene primer amplification. Sequenced by immunoSEQ multiplex PCR; TCRdb stores in-frame clones only, minus some. From that table come the V and J calls and clone size; the DNA was used to work out D and trimming. Of a few hundred thousand clones in the sample, roughly 88% are singletons; the top ten hold 5% to 6%.

Input material: PBMCs or T cells enriched from blood (not recorded which). The receptor was derived from a man aged 25 to 40 who had recovered from COVID-19. This chain links TRBV28 with TRBJ2-7, with 11 bases matching TRBD2. The chain's CDR3 is CASSPPGLADAEQYF. CDR3 coding DNA: TGTGCCAGCAGTCCACCGGGACTAGCGGATGCCGAGCAGTACTTC. The full variable domain, completed using reference TRBV28 and TRBJ2-7, is DVKVTQSSRYLVKRTGEKVFLECVQDMDHENMFWYRQDPGLGLRLIYFSYDVKMKEKGDIPEGYSVSREKKERFSLILESASTNQTSMYLCASSPPGLADAEQYFGPGTRLTVT.